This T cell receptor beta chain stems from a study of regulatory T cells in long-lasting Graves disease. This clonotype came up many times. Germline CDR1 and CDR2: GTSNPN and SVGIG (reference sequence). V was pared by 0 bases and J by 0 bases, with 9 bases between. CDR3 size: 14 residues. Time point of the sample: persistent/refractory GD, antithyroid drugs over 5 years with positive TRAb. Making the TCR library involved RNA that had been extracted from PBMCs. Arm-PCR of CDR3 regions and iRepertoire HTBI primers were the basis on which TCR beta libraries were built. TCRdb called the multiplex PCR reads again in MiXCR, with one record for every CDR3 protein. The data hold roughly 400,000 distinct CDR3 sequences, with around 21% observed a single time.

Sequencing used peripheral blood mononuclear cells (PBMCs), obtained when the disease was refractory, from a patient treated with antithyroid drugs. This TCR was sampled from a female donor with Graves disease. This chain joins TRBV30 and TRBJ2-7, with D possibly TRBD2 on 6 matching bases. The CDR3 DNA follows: TGTGCCTGGAGTGTACTAGCTCCCTCCTACGAGCAGTACTTC. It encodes CAWSVLAPSYEQYF.